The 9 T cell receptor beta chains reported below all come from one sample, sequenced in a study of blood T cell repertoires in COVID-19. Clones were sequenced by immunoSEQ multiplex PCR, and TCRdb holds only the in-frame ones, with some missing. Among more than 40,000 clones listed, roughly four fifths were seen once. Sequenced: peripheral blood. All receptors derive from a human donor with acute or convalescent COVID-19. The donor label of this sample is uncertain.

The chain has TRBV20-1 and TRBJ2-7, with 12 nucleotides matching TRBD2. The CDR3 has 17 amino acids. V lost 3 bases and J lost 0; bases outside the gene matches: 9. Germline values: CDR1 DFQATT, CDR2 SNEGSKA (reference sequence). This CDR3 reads CSASPPSGRVSSYEQYF. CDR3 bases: TGCAGTGCTAGTCCCCCTAGCGGGAGGGTAAGCTCCTACGAGCAGTACTTC.

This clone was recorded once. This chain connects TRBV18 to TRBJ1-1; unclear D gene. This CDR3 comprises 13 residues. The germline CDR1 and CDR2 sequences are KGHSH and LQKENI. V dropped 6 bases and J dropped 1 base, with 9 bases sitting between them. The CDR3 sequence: CASSSLGNTEAFF. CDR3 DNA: TGTGCCAGCTCTTCACTCGGGAACACTGAAGCTTTCTTT.

The CDR3: CASDQQGIGNTIYF. DNA of the CDR3: TGTGCCTCCGACCAACAGGGGATCGGGAACACCATATATTTT. The J gene is TRBJ1-3, the V gene TRBV10-3; TRBD1 matches at 7 bases. From germline, CDR1 is ENHRY and CDR2 SYGVKD. Unmatched junction bases numbered 14, after V lost 11 bases and J lost 7 bases. The CDR3 contains 14 residues.

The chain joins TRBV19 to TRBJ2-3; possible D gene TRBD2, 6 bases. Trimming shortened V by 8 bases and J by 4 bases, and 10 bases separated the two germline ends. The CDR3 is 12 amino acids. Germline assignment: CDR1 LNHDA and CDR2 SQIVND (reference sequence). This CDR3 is CASGREADTQYF. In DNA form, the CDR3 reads TGTGCCAGTGGCAGGGAGGCAGATACGCAGTATTTT.

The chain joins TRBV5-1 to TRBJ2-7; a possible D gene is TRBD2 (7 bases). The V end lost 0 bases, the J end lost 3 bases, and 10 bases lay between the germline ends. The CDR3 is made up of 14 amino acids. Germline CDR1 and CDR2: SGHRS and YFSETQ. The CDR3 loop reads CASSLEGGLYEQYF. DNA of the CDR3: TGCGCCAGCAGCTTGGAGGGGGGGCTCTACGAGCAGTACTTC.

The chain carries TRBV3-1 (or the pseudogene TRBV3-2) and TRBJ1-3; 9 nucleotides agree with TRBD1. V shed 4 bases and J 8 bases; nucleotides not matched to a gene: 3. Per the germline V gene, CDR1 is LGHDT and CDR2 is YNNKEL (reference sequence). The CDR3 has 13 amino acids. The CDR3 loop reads CASSPDRGHTIYF. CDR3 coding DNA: TGTGCCAGCAGCCCGGACAGGGGACACACCATATATTTT.

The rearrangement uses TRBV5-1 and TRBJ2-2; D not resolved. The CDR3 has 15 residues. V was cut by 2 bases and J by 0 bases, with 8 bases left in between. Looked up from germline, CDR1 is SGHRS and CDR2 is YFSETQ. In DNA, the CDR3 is TGCGCCAGCAGCTTCCCAGTATCGAACACCGGGGAGCTGTTTTTT. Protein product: CASSFPVSNTGELFF.

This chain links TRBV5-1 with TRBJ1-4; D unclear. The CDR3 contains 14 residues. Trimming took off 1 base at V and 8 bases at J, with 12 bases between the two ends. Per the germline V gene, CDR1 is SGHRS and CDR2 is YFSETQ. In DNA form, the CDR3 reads TGCGCCAGCAGCTTGCGGGGAAGAGGCGAAAAACTGTTTTTT. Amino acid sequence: CASSLRGRGEKLFF.

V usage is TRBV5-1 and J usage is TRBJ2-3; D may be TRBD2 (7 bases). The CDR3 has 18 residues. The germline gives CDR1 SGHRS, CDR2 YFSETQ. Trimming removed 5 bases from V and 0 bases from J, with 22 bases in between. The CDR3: CASRPGRGGGPSTDTQYF. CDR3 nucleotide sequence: TGCGCCAGCAGACCCGGCCGAGGGGGGGGCCCAAGCACAGATACGCAGTATTTT.